These 15 T cell receptor beta chains were all obtained from the same sample, sequenced in a study of shared clonotypes between healthy human individuals. Sequencing was performed with immunoSEQ multiplex PCR; in TCRdb, only in-frame clones are kept and a portion is missing. The data contain about 680,000 clones, roughly 70% of them singletons. The sample taken for sequencing was memory CD4+ T cells sorted from blood. Subset of the sample: CD45RA-negative fraction. The origin of the receptors is a woman in her twenties or thirties in good health.

The CDR3 DNA is TGTGCCATCCGAGGGACTAGCGGGAGTTATGAGCAGTTCTTC. Translation gives CAIRGTSGSYEQFF. The chain recombines TRBV2 with TRBJ2-1, with 14 nucleotides matching TRBD2. The CDR3 is 14 amino acids. After removal of 10 bases from V and 8 bases from J, the junction contained 7 bases not matched to a gene. Germline CDR1 is SNHLY and CDR2 is FYNNEI.

The gene calls are TRBV7-8 and TRBJ2-6; D is undetermined. The CDR3 has 16 amino acids. Trimming left V 5 bases short and J 5 bases short, with 16 bases between. Germline V gene data show CDR1 as SGHVS and CDR2 as FQNEAQ. CDR3 in amino acids: CASSVGPQSRANVLTF. The CDR3 DNA follows: TGTGCCAGCAGCGTTGGGCCACAAAGTCGGGCCAACGTCCTGACTTTC.

The CDR3 sequence is CASSLEWRALEQFF. As DNA, the CDR3 is TGTGCCAGCAGCTTGGAGTGGCGGGCCCTGGAGCAGTTCTTC. The gene calls are TRBV5-6 and TRBJ2-1; D is perhaps TRBD2 (5 bases). The germline V gene has CDR1 SGHDT and CDR2 YYEEEE. CDR3 length: 14 amino acids. V was shortened by 0 bases and J by 10 bases, with 14 bases between the two germline ends.

This clone was counted a single time. V gene TRBV5-1 combines with J gene TRBJ1-1, with a possible D match to TRBD1 (6 bases). From germline, CDR1 is SGHRS and CDR2 YFSETQ. The CDR3 has 14 residues. Trimming shortened V by 4 bases and J by 4 bases, and 14 bases separated the two germline ends. In DNA form, the CDR3 reads TGCGCCAGCAGCCTCCAGGGGTACGGCACTGAAGCTTTCTTT. Its translation is CASSLQGYGTEAFF. The whole variable domain, remainder taken from reference TRBV5-1 and TRBJ1-1, is KAGVTQTPRYLIKTRGQQVTLSCSPISGHRSVSWYQQTPGQGLQFLFEYFSETQRNKGNFPGRFSGRQFSNSRSEMNVSTLELGDSALYLCASSLQGYGTEAFFGQGTRLTVV.

The chain carries TRBV10-3 and TRBJ1-2, with D possibly being TRBD1 (5 bases). The CDR3 consists of 14 residues. Per the germline V gene, CDR1 is ENHRY and CDR2 is SYGVKD. V was clipped by 6 bases and J by 2 bases, with 13 bases between them. In DNA, the CDR3 is TGTGCCATCAGAGCCCCCGCAGGGAACTATGGCTACACCTTC. Protein sequence: CAIRAPAGNYGYTF.

The chain links TRBV2 to TRBJ1-1; tentative D call: TRBD1 (6 bases). V was pared by 8 bases and J by 1 base, with 11 bases between. Germline CDR1 is SNHLY and CDR2 is FYNNEI. CDR3 size: 13 residues. The DNA for the CDR3 is TGTGCCAGCGTCCGGACAGCGAACACTGAAGCTTTCTTT. This codes for CASVRTANTEAFF.

This clone has more than one count but fewer than ten. The rearrangement links TRBV7-8 to TRBJ2-2, with D tentatively TRBD1 (6 bases). V lost 3 bases and J lost 8, with 19 bases in between. CDR3 length equals 16 residues. The V gene's germline CDR1 is SGHVS and CDR2 FQNEAQ. In DNA form, the CDR3 reads TGTGCCAGCAGCTTCCGACAGGATCGAGGAGCAGGGGAGCTGTTTTTT. This encodes CASSFRQDRGAGELFF. Filled out from reference TRBV7-8 and TRBJ2-2, the complete variable domain reads GAGVSQSPRYKVAKRGQDVALRCDPISGHVSLFWYQQALGQGPEFLTYFQNEAQLDKSGLPSDRFFAERPEGSVSTLKIQRTQQEDSAVYLCASSFRQDRGAGELFFGEGSRLTVL.

The rearrangement uses TRBV5-1 and TRBJ2-3; D gene unclear. The CDR3 sequence is 12 residues long. The V and J ends lost 4 bases and 5 bases respectively, with 8 bases between them. Germline values: CDR1 SGHRS, CDR2 YFSETQ. The CDR3 loop reads CASSPPEDTQYF. The CDR3 DNA follows: TGCGCCAGCAGCCCACCCGAAGATACGCAGTATTTT.

The V gene is TRBV15, the J gene TRBJ2-6, with unresolved D. Trimming took 5 bases from V and 0 from J, leaving 8 bases between them. This CDR3 has 15 residues. The germline V gene encodes CDR1 LNHNV and CDR2 YYDKDF (reference sequence). Written as DNA, the CDR3 is TGTGCCACCAGCGGGTCTACCTCTGGGGCCAACGTCCTGACTTTC. Its protein product is CATSGSTSGANVLTF.

V gene TRBV2 combines with J gene TRBJ1-3; no firm D call. Trimming shortened V by 2 bases and J by 5 bases, and 10 bases separated the two germline ends. This CDR3 contains 14 residues. In germline, CDR1 is SNHLY, CDR2 FYNNEI. CDR3 protein: CASSEFAPRNTIYF. Here the CDR3 DNA reads TGTGCCAGCAGTGAATTCGCGCCAAGAAACACCATATATTTT.

As for this clone: Other DNA sequences from this sample encode an identical CDR3 as well. The chain is built from TRBV30 and TRBJ1-1; no firm D call. Germline loops: CDR1 GTSNPN, CDR2 SVGIG (reference sequence). The ends were cut back, 2 bases at V and 1 base at J, with 8 bases in the middle. The CDR3 is made up of 13 amino acids. This CDR3 is CAWSRTANTEAFF. CDR3 coding DNA: TGTGCCTGGAGTCGGACGGCGAACACTGAAGCTTTCTTT.

This clone was found a few times. This rearrangement joins TRBV27 to TRBJ2-2, with 8 positions matching TRBD2. Trimming cost V 7 bases and J 6 bases; bases outside gene matches: 22. Germline CDR1 MNHEY, CDR2 SMNVEV (reference sequence). This CDR3 comprises 19 residues. The CDR3 loop reads CASTPGGLGGSTPSGELFF. The CDR3, as DNA: TGTGCCAGCACCCCGGGGGGACTAGGCGGGTCCACACCCTCCGGGGAGCTGTTTTTT.

The V gene is TRBV6-1, the J gene TRBJ1-2; D is unclear. V shed 2 bases and J shed 4 bases, with 5 bases lying between them. The germline V gene encodes CDR1 MNHNS and CDR2 SASEGT. The CDR3 consists of 12 residues. The CDR3 here is CASSEWFYGYTF. For the CDR3, the DNA is TGTGCCAGCAGTGAATGGTTCTATGGCTACACCTTC.

A single count supports this clone. The chain carries TRBV11-3 and TRBJ2-3, with D possibly matching TRBD1 (5 bases). CDR1 is SGHNT and CDR2 is YENEEA in the germline V gene. CDR3 size: 15 residues. Trimming stripped 1 base from V and 2 bases from J, with 10 bases between. The CDR3 sequence is CASSLGQGSTDTQYF. The CDR3 region has the DNA TGTGCCAGCAGCTTAGGTCAGGGATCCACAGATACGCAGTATTTT.

This chain uses TRBV6-6 with TRBJ2-1; TRBD2 aligns across 7 bases. CDR1 is MNHNY and CDR2 is SVGAGI in the germline V gene (reference sequence). The CDR3 sequence is 14 residues long. The J segment lost 7 bases and the V segment lost 3 bases, leaving 6 bases of the junction unmatched. Here the CDR3 reads CASSYRRESNEQFF. The CDR3 DNA reads TGTGCCAGCAGTTATAGGCGGGAGTCTAATGAGCAGTTCTTC.